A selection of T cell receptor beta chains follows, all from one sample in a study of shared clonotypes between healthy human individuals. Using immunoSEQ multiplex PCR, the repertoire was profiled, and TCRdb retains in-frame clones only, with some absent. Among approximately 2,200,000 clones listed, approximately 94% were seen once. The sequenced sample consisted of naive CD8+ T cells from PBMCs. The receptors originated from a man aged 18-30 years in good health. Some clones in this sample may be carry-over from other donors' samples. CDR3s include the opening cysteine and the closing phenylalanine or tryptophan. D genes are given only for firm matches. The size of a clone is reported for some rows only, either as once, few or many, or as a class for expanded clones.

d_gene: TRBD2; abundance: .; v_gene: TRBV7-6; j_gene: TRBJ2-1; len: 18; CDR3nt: TGTGCCAGCAGCCTCCGGACTAGCGGGCTGAGCTCCTACAATGAGCAGTTCTTC; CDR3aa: CASSLRTSGLSSYNEQFF
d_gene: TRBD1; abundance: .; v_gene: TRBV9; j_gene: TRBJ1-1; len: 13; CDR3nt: TGTGCCAGCAGCGTGTTACAGGGGGCTGAAGCTTTCTTT; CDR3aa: CASSVLQGAEAFF
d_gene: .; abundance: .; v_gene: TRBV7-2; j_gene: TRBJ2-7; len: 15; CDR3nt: TGTGCCAGCAGCTCTTCGGAGGGGGCCTACTACGAGCAGTACTTC; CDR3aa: CASSSSEGAYYEQYF
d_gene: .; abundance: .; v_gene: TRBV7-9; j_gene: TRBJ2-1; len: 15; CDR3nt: TGTGCCAGCAGCTTAGGGCCCAGCTCCTACAATGAGCAGTTCTTC; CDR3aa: CASSLGPSSYNEQFF
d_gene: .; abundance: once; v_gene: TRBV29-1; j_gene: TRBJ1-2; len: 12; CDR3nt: TGCAGCGTTGAATTGGGAGGCTATGGCTACACCTTC; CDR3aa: CSVELGGYGYTF
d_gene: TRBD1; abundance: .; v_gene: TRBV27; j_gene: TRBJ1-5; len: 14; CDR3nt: TGTGCCAGCAGTTTATCGACAGGGTTTCAGCCCCAGCATTTT; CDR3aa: CASSLSTGFQPQHF
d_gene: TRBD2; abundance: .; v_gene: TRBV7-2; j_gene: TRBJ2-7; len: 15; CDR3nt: TGTGCCAGCAGCCTTTTAGCGGGAGTGAAATACGAGCAGTACTTC; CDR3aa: CASSLLAGVKYEQYF
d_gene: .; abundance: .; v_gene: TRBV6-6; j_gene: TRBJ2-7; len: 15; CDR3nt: TGTGCCAGCAGGAGGCGGGACAGCGATGACTACGAGCAGTACTTC; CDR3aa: CASRRRDSDDYEQYF
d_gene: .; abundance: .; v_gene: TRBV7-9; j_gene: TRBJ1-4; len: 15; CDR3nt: TGTGCCAGCAGCTTCGGACGTGAGGAGGATGAAAAACTGTTTTTT; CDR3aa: CASSFGREEDEKLFF
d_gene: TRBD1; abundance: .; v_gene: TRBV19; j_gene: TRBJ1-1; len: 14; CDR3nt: TGTGCCAGTAGTATCATTGCAGGGGGCACTGAAGCTTTCTTT; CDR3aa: CASSIIAGGTEAFF
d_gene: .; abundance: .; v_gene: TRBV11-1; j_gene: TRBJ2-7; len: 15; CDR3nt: TGTGCCAGCAGCCCTGTCGCCCAGATAACCTACGAGCAGTACTTC; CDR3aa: CASSPVAQITYEQYF
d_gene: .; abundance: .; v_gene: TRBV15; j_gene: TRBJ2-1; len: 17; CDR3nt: TGTGCCACCAGCAGAGATGGCCTCCGGCTAGTCTACAATGAGCAGTTCTTC; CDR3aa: CATSRDGLRLVYNEQFF
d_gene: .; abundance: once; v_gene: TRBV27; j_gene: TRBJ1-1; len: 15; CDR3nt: TGTGCCAGCAGGGTGGCGGGGGAGGGCGGGACTGAAGCTTTCTTT; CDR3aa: CASRVAGEGGTEAFF
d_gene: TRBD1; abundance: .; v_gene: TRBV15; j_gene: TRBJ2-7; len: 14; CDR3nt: TGTGCCACCAGCAGAAACAGGGGATACTACGAGCAGTACTTC; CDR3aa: CATSRNRGYYEQYF
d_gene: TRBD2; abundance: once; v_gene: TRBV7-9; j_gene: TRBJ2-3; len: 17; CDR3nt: TGTGCCAGCAGCTCGCCGACTAGCGGGAGGCGTGGGGATACGCAGTATTTT; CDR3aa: CASSSPTSGRRGDTQYF
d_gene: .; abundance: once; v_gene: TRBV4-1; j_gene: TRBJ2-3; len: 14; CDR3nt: TGCGCCAGCAGCCAAGTTGGGGACACAGATACGCAGTATTTT; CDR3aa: CASSQVGDTDTQYF
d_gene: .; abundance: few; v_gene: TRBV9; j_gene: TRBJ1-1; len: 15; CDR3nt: TGTGCCAGCAGCGTGGGGGACACGATGAACACTGAAGCTTTCTTT; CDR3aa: CASSVGDTMNTEAFF
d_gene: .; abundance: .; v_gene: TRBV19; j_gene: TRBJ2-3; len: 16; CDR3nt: TGTGCCAGTAGTATAGATCTGCCAGGGGTGGCAGATACGCAGTATTTT; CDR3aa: CASSIDLPGVADTQYF
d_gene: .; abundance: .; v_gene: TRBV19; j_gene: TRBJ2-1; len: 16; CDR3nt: TGTGCCACGTACCCCCTCGGGATCAGCTCCTACAATGAGCAGTTCTTC; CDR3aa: CATYPLGISSYNEQFF
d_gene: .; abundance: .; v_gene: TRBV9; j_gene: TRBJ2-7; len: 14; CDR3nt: TGTGCCAGCAGCGTAGACGGCGGGATAGACGAGCAGTACTTC; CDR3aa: CASSVDGGIDEQYF
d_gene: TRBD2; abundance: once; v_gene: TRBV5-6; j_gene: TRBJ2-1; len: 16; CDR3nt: TGTGCCAGCAGCTTGGAAAGCGGGAGCGACCACAATGAGCAGTTCTTC; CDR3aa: CASSLESGSDHNEQFF
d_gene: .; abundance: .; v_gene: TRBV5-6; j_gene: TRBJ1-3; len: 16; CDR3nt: TGTGCCAGCAGCTTGGTGAGATCGGGGCCTGGAAACACCATATATTTT; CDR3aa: CASSLVRSGPGNTIYF
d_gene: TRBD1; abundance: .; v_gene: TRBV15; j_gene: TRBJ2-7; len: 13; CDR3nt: TGTGCCACCAGCAGAGTGACAGGGGCCGAGCAGTACTTC; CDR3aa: CATSRVTGAEQYF
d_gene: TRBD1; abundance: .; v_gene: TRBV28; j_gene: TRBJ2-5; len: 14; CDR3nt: TGTGCCAGCAGCGCCCAGGGGGTATTGGGAGAGCAGTACTTC; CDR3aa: CASSAQGVLGEQYF
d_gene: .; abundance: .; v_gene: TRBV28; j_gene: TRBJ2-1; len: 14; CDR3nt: TGTGCCAGCAGTCTGCAGACCAGATACAATGAGCAGTTCTTC; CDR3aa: CASSLQTRYNEQFF
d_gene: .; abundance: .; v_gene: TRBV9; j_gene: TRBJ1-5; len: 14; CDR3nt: TGTGCCAGCAGCGACACCGATAGCAATCAGCCCCAGCATTTT; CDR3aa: CASSDTDSNQPQHF
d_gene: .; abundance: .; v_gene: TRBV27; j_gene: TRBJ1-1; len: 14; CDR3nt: TGTGCCAGCGGCAATTGGGGTCTGGGCACTGAAGCTTTCTTT; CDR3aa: CASGNWGLGTEAFF
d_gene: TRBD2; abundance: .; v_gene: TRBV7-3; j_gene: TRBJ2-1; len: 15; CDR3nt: TGTGCCAGCAGGGACAGGACTAGCGGTTACAATGAGCAGTTCTTC; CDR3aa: CASRDRTSGYNEQFF
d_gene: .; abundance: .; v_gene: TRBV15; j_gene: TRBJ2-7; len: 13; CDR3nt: TGTGCCACCAGCAAAGGATTAACCTACGAGCAGTACTTC; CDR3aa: CATSKGLTYEQYF
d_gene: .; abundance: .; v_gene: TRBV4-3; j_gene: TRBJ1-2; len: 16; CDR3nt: TGCGCCAGCAGCCAAGCCCGAGGAGCAGATTTCTATGGCTACACCTTC; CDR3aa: CASSQARGADFYGYTF
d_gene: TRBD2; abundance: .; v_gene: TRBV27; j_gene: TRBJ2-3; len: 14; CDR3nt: TGTGCCAGCAGTTTCTCCAGCGGGACCGATACGCAGTATTTT; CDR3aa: CASSFSSGTDTQYF
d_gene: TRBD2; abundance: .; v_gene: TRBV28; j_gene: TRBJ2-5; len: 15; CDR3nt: TGTGCCAGCAGTCTCAGACTAGCGGGAGGCTGGGAGCAGTACTTC; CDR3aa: CASSLRLAGGWEQYF
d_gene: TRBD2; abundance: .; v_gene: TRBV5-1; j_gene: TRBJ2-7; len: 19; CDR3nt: TGCGCCAGCAGCTTTCCGAGTGGTACGGGGACTAGCGGTACCTACGAGCAGTACTTC; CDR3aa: CASSFPSGTGTSGTYEQYF
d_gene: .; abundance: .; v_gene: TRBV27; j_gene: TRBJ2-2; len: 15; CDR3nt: TGTGCCAGCAGTGGGCGAGCCCCAAACACCGGGGAGCTGTTTTTT; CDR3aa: CASSGRAPNTGELFF
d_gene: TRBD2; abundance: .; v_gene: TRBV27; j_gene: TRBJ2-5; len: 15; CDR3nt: TGTGCCAGCAGTATCAGCCCCACGGGGGGAGAGACCCAGTACTTC; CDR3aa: CASSISPTGGETQYF
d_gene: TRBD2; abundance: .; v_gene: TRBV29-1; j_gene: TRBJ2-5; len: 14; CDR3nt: TGCAGCGTTGACGGCGGGAGGGCGGGGGAGACCCAGTACTTC; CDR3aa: CSVDGGRAGETQYF
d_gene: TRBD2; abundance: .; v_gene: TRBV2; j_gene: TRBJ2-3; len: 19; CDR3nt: TGTGCCAGCAGTGAAGCGGCTAGCGGGAGGTCTACGGACACAGATACGCAGTATTTT; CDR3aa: CASSEAASGRSTDTDTQYF
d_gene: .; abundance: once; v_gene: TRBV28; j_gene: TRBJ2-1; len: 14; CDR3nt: TGTGCCAGCAGTTTTGGGGGGCTGAGCAATGAGCAGTTCTTC; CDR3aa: CASSFGGLSNEQFF
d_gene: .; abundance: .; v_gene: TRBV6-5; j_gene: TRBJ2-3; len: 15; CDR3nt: TGTGCCAGCAGTTACGACAGCCGAGGCGCAGATACGCAGTATTTT; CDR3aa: CASSYDSRGADTQYF
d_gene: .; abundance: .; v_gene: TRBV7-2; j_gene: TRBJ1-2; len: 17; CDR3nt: TGTGCCAGCAGCTTTATCACCGAGGGGCAAGTAGACTATGGCTACACCTTC; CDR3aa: CASSFITEGQVDYGYTF
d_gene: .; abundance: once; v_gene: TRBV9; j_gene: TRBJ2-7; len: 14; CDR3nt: TGTGCCAGCAGCGTATCAGGGGGGGACTACGAGCAGTACTTC; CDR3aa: CASSVSGGDYEQYF
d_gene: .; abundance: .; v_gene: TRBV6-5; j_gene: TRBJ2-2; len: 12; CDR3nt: TGTGCCAGCAGCCTCGAAGCCGGGGAGCTGTTTTTT; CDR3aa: CASSLEAGELFF
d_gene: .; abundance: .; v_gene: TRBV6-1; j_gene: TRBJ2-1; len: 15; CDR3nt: TGTGCCAGCAGTCGGAGCGGGTCCTCGTACCATGAGCAGTTCTTC; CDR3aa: CASSRSGSSYHEQFF
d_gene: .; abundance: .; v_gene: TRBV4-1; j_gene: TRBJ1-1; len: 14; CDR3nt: TGCGCCAGCAGTCCCAACCCTATGAACACTGAAGCTTTCTTT; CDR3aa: CASSPNPMNTEAFF